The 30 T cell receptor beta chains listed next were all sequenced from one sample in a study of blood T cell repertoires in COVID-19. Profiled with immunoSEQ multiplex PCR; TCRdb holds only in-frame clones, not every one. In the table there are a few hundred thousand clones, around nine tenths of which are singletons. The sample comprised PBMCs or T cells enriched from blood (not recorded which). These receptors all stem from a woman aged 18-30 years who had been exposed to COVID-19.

DNA of the CDR3: TGTGCCAGCAGCTTGGCAGGGACAGGGGAGTACGAGCAGTACTTC. Translating gives CASSLAGTGEYEQYF. J is TRBJ2-7 and V is TRBV7-2, with TRBD1 matching 10 bases. The CDR3 has 15 residues. Germline CDR1 reads SGHTA; CDR2 reads FQGNSA. The ends lost 3 bases at V and 4 bases at J; junction bases unmatched: 6.

The chain's CDR3 is CASSPLDSYEQYF. The CDR3 DNA reads as TGTGCCAGCTCACCCTTAGACAGCTACGAGCAGTACTTC. The chain links TRBV18 to TRBJ2-7; tentative D call: TRBD1 (5 bases). Germline lookup yields CDR1 KGHSH and CDR2 LQKENI. Trimming shortened V by 3 bases and J by 3 bases, and 9 bases separated the two germline ends. The CDR3 consists of 13 residues.

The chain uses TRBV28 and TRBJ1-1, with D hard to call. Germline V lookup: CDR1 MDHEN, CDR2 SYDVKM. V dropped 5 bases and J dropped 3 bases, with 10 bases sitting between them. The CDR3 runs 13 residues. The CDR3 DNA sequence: TGTGCCAGCAGTCCGGCGGGCGACACTGAAGCTTTCTTT. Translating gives CASSPAGDTEAFF.

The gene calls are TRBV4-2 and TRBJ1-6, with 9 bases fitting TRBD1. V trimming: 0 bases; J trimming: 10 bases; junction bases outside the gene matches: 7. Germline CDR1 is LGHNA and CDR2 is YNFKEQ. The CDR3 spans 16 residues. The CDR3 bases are TGTGCCAGCAGCCAAGATACAGGACAGGGGAAATCACCCCTCCACTTT. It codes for CASSQDTGQGKSPLHF.

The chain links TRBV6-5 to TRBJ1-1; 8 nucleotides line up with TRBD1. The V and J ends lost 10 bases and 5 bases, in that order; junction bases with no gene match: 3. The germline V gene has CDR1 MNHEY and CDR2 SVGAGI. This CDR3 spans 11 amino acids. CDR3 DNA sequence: TGTGCCAATCGACAGGGGACTGAAGCTTTCTTT. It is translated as CANRQGTEAFF.

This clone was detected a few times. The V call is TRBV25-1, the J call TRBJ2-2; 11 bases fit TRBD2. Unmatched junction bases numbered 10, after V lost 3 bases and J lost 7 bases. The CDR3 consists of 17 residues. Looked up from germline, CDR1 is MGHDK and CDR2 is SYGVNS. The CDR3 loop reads CASSDPSLAGVGGELFF. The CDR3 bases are TGTGCCAGCAGTGATCCATCACTAGCGGGGGTCGGCGGGGAGCTGTTTTTT.

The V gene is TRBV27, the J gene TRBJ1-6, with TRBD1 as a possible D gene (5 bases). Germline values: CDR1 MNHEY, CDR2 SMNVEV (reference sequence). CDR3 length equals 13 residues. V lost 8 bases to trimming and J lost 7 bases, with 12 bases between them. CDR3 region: CASGEQVNSPLHF. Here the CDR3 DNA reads TGTGCCAGCGGAGAACAGGTGAATTCACCCCTCCACTTT.

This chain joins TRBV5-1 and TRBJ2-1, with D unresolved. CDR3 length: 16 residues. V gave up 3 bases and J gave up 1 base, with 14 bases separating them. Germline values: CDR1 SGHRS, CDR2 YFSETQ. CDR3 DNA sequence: TGCGCCAGCAGCTCAGACGGAAGCGTTTCCTACAATGAGCAGTTCTTC. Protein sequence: CASSSDGSVSYNEQFF.

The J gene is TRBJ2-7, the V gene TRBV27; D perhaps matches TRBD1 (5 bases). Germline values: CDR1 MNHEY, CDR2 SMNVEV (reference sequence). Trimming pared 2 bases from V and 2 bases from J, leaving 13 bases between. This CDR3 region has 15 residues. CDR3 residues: CASSLSGRAPYEQYF. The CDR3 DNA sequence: TGTGCCAGCAGTTTAAGTGGCAGGGCCCCCTACGAGCAGTACTTC.

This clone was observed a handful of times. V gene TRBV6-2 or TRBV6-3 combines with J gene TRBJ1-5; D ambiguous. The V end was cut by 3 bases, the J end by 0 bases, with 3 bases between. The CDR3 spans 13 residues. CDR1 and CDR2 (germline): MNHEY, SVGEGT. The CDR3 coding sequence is TGTGCCAGCAGTTATAGTAGCAATCAGCCCCAGCATTTT. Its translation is CASSYSSNQPQHF.

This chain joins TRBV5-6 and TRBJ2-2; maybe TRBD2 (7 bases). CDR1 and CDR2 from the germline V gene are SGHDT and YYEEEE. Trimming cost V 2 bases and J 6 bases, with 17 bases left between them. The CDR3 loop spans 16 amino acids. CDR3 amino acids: CASSLFNTGGAGELFF. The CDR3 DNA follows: TGTGCCAGCAGCTTATTCAACACGGGGGGCGCCGGGGAGCTGTTTTTT. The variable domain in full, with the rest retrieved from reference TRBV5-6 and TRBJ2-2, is DAGVTQSPTHLIKTRGQQVTLRCSPKSGHDTVSWYQQALGQGPQFIFQYYEEEERQRGNFPDRFSGHQFPNYSSELNVNALLLGDSALYLCASSLFNTGGAGELFFGEGSRLTVL.

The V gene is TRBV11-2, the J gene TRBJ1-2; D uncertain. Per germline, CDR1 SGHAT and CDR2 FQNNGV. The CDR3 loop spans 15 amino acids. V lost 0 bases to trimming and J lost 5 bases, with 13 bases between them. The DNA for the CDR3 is TGTGCCAGCAGCTTAGACGACCAGAACGGGTATGGCTACACCTTC. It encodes CASSLDDQNGYGYTF. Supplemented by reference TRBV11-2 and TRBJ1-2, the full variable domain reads EAGVAQSPRYKIIEKRQSVAFWCNPISGHATLYWYQQILGQGPKLLIQFQNNGVVDDSQLPKDRFSAERLKGVDSTLKIQPAKLEDSAVYLCASSLDDQNGYGYTFGSGTRLTVV.

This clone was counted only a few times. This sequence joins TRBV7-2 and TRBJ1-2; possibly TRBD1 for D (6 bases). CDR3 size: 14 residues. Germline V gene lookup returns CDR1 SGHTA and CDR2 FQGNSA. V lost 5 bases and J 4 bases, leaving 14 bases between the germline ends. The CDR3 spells CASSAGQSVYGYTF. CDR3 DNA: TGTGCCAGCAGCGCCGGACAGTCAGTCTATGGCTACACCTTC.

This chain's CDR3 is CASSKTKPEMSYNEQFF. The CDR3, as DNA: TGTGCCAGCAGCAAAACGAAACCGGAGATGTCCTACAATGAGCAGTTCTTC. V is TRBV21-1 and J is TRBJ2-1; the D segment call TRBD2 is taken from the table without a DNA check. TRBV21-1 is designated a pseudogene. CDR3 length: 17 residues.

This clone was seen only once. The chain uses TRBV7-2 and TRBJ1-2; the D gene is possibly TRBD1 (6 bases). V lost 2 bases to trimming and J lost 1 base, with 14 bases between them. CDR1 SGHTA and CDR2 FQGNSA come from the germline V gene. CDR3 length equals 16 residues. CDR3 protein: CASSLIGTKNNYGYTF. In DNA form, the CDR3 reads TGTGCCAGCAGCTTAATCGGGACAAAAAATAACTATGGCTACACCTTC. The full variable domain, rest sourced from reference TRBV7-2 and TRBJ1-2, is GAGVSQSPSNKVTEKGKDVELRCDPISGHTALYWYRQSLGQGLEFLIYFQGNSAPDKSGLPSDRFSAERTGGSVSTLTIQRTQQEDSAVYLCASSLIGTKNNYGYTFGSGTRLTVV.

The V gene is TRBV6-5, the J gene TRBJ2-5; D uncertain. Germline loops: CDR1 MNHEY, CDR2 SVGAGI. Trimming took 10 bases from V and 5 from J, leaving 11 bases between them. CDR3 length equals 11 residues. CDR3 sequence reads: CATRVGETQYF. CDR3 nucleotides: TGTGCCACCCGGGTAGGTGAGACCCAGTACTTC.

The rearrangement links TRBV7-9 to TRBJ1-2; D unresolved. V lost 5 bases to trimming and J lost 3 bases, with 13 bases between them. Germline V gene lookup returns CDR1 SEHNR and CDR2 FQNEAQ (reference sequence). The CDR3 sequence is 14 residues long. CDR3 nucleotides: TGTGCCAGCAGCCCCGATCTATCTTACTATGGCTACACCTTC. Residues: CASSPDLSYYGYTF.

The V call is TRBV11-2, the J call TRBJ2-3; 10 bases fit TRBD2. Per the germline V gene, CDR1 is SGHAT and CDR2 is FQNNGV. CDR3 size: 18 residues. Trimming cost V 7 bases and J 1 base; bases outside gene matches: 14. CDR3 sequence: CASKALAGAIGGTDTQYF. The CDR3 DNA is TGTGCCAGCAAAGCTCTAGCGGGGGCTATCGGTGGCACAGATACGCAGTATTTT.

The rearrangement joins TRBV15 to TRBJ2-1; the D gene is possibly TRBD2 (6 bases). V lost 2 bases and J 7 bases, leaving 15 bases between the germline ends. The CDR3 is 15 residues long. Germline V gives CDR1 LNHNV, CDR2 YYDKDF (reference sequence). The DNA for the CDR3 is TGTGCCACCAGCAGACCCGCGACTAGGGATAATGAGCAGTTCTTC. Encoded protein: CATSRPATRDNEQFF.

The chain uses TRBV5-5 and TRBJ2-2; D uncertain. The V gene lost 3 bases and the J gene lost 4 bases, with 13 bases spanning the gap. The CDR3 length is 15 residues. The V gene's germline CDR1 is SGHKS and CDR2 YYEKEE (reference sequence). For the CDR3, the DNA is TGTGCCAGCAGCTCGAGTACCCTCCTCACCGGGGAGCTGTTTTTT. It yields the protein CASSSSTLLTGELFF.

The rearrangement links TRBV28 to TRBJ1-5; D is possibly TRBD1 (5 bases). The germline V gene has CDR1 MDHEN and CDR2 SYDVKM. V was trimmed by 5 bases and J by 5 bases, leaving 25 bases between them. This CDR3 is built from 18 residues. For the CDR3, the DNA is TGTGCCAGCAGTCCACCCCAGGGTTCTTACATGGTGTATCAGCCCCAGCATTTT. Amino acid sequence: CASSPPQGSYMVYQPQHF.

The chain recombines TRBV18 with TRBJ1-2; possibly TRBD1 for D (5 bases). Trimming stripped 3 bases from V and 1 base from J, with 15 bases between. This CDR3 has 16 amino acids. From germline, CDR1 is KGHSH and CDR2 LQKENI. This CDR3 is CASSPGQSAGNYGYTF. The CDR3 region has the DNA TGTGCCAGCTCACCGGGGCAGAGCGCTGGTAACTATGGCTACACCTTC. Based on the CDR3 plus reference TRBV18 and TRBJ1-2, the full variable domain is NAGVMQNPRHLVRRRGQEARLRCSPMKGHSHVYWYRQLPEEGLKFMVYLQKENIIDESGMPKERFSAEFPKEGPSILRIQQVVRGDSAAYFCASSPGQSAGNYGYTFGSGTRLTVV.

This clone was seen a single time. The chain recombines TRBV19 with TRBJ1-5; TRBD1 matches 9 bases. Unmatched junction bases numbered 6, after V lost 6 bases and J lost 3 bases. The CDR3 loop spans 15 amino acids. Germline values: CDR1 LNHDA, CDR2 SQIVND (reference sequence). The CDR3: CASSFGTGHNQPQHF. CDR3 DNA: TGTGCCAGTAGCTTTGGGACAGGGCACAATCAGCCCCAGCATTTT. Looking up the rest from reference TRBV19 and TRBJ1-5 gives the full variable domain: DGGITQSPKYLFRKEGQNVTLSCEQNLNHDAMYWYRQDPGQGLRLIYYSQIVNDFQKGDIAEGYSVSREKKESFPLTVTSAQKNPTAFYLCASSFGTGHNQPQHFGDGTRLSIL.

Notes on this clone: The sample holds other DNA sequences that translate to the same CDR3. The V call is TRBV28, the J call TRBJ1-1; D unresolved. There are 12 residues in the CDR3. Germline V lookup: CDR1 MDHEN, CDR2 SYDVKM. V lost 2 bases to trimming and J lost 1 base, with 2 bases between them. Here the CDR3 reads CASSLRNTEAFF. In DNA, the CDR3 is TGTGCCAGCAGTTTACGGAACACTGAAGCTTTCTTT.

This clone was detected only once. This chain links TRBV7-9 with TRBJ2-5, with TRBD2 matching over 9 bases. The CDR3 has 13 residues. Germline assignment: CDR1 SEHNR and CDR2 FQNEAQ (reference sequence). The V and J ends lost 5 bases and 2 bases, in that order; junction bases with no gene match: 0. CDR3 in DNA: TGTGCCAGCAGCGCGGGGGGGCAAGAGACCCAGTACTTC. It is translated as CASSAGGQETQYF.

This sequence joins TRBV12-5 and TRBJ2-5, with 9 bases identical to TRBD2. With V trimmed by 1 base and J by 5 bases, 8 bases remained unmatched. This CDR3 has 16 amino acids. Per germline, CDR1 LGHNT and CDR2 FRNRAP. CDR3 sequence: CASGLAIAGVGETQYF. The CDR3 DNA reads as TGTGCTAGTGGTTTGGCAATAGCGGGAGTGGGGGAGACCCAGTACTTC.

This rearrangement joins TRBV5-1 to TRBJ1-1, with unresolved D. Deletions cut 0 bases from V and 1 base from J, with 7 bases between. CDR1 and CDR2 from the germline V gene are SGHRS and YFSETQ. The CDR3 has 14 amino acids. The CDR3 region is CASSLGHPNTEAFF. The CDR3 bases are TGCGCCAGCAGCTTGGGACACCCGAACACTGAAGCTTTCTTT. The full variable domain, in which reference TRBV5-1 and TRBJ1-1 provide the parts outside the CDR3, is KAGVTQTPRYLIKTRGQQVTLSCSPISGHRSVSWYQQTPGQGLQFLFEYFSETQRNKGNFPGRFSGRQFSNSRSEMNVSTLELGDSALYLCASSLGHPNTEAFFGQGTRLTVV.

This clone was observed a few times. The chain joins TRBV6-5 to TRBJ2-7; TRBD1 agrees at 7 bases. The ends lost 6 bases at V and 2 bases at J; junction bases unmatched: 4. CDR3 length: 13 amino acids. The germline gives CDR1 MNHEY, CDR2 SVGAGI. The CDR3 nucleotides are TGTGCCAGCAGAAAGACAGGGCCCTACGAGCAGTACTTC. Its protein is CASRKTGPYEQYF.

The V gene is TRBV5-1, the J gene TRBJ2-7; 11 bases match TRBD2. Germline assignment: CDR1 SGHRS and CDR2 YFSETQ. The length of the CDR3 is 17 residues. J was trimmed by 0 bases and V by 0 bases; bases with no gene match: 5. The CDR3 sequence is CASSLVGTSGPSYEQYF. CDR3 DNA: TGCGCCAGCAGCTTGGTGGGGACTAGCGGCCCCTCCTACGAGCAGTACTTC.

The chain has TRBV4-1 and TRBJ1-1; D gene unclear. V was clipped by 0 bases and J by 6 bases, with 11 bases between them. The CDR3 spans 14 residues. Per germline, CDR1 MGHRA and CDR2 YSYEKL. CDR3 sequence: CASSQEVAAAEAFF. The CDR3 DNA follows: TGCGCCAGCAGCCAAGAGGTTGCGGCAGCTGAAGCTTTCTTT.